These 13 T cell receptor beta chains came from one sample sequenced in a study of blood T cell repertoires in COVID-19. Measured with immunoSEQ multiplex PCR; TCRdb has only the in-frame clones, and not every one. The data show 150,000 to 200,000 clones, with more than 85% seen just once and less than 1.5% held by the top ten. Sequencing used PBMCs or T cells enriched from blood (not recorded which). The receptors were sampled from a human donor with acute COVID-19. The donor label of this sample is uncertain.

J is TRBJ1-2 and V is TRBV19; 9 bases agree with TRBD1. Germline CDR1 and CDR2: LNHDA and SQIVND (reference sequence). The CDR3 has 16 residues. V was clipped by 3 bases and J by 4 bases; unmatched bases: 9. CDR3 protein: CASSILPGQGLYGYTF. The CDR3 coding sequence is TGTGCCAGTAGTATTCTTCCGGGACAGGGTCTCTATGGCTACACCTTC.

The chain carries TRBV13 and TRBJ2-2; possibly TRBD1 for D (5 bases). Deletions cut 5 bases from V and 0 bases from J, with 7 bases between. Germline lookup yields CDR1 PRHDT and CDR2 FYEKMQ (reference sequence). This CDR3 is 14 amino acids long. CDR3 sequence reads: CASSHRSNTGELFF. As DNA, the CDR3 is TGTGCCAGCAGCCACAGGTCGAACACCGGGGAGCTGTTTTTT.

The V and J genes are TRBV19 and TRBJ1-2; 9 bases match TRBD1. After removal of 3 bases from V and 2 bases from J, the junction contained 7 bases not matched to a gene. The CDR3 sequence is 16 residues long. Germline assignment: CDR1 LNHDA and CDR2 SQIVND (reference sequence). The CDR3 DNA reads TGTGCCAGTAGTATGGTCCCACAGGGGGCAAACTATGGCTACACCTTC. Translated: CASSMVPQGANYGYTF.

In its sample, this clone was seen a few times. The V call is TRBV28, the J call TRBJ2-7; 7 nucleotides agree with TRBD1. With V trimmed by 3 bases and J by 2 bases, 10 bases remained unmatched. Germline V gives CDR1 MDHEN, CDR2 SYDVKM. CDR3 length equals 16 residues. CDR3 amino acids: CASSFALDRLTYEQYF. In nucleotides, the CDR3 is TGTGCCAGCAGTTTCGCTTTGGACAGGCTTACCTACGAGCAGTACTTC.

The CDR3 here is CASSVEQGSGNTIYF. The DNA for the CDR3 is TGTGCCAGCAGCGTAGAACAGGGATCTGGAAACACCATATATTTT. The chain combines TRBV9 with TRBJ1-3; D may be TRBD1 (6 bases). Germline CDR1 SGDLS, CDR2 YYNGEE. CDR3 size: 15 residues. The V end lost 0 bases, the J end lost 1 base, and 8 bases lay between the germline ends.

This clone was counted a few times. The chain employs TRBV7-9 and TRBJ1-2; D possibly corresponds to TRBD1 (5 bases). From germline, CDR1 is SEHNR and CDR2 FQNEAQ (reference sequence). The CDR3 has 16 residues. Trimming removed 1 base from V and 2 bases from J, with 14 bases in between. DNA of the CDR3: TGTGCCAGCAGCTTAGGATTACCAGGGAAGAACTATGGCTACACCTTC. Translation gives CASSLGLPGKNYGYTF.

The genes are TRBV10-1 and TRBJ2-3; 14 bases are a match to TRBD2. CDR1 is WNHNN, CDR2 SYGVQD, per germline (reference sequence). The CDR3 runs to 15 residues. The J segment lost 5 bases and the V segment lost 7 bases, leaving 5 bases of the junction unmatched. The CDR3 spells CASTPGTSGGDTQYF. CDR3 DNA sequence: TGCGCCAGCACCCCAGGGACTAGCGGGGGAGATACGCAGTATTTT.

The CDR3 region has the DNA TGTGCCAGCAGTTACTCGGGCAGGGTGAGGACAGATACGCAGTATTTT. This encodes CASSYSGRVRTDTQYF. The chain uses TRBV6-5 and TRBJ2-3, with a tentative D call TRBD1 (5 bases). Germline CDR1 is MNHEY and CDR2 is SVGAGI. The ends were cut back, 0 bases at V and 3 bases at J, with 13 bases in the middle. This CDR3 spans 16 amino acids.

This rearrangement joins TRBV6-4 to TRBJ2-2; 9 bases line up with TRBD2. The germline V gene has CDR1 MRHNA and CDR2 SNTAGT. This CDR3 comprises 16 residues. J was trimmed by 7 bases and V by 8 bases; bases with no gene match: 14. The CDR3 here is CASRRAGGLAGGELFF. The CDR3 nucleotides are TGTGCCAGCCGAAGAGCGGGGGGACTTGCAGGCGGGGAGCTGTTTTTT.

The gene calls are TRBV3-1 (or the pseudogene TRBV3-2) and TRBJ1-1; 7 bases agree with TRBD1. CDR3 length: 15 amino acids. With 5 bases clipped from V and 1 base from J, the junction kept 7 bases outside the gene matches. Germline CDR1 and CDR2: LGHDT and YNNKEL (reference sequence). The CDR3 reads CASSVGQLGNTEAFF. As DNA, the CDR3 is TGTGCCAGCAGCGTGGGACAGCTAGGGAACACTGAAGCTTTCTTT.

The chain has TRBV2 and TRBJ1-6; weak D call: TRBD1 (5 bases). The CDR3 spans 16 residues. Trimming took 2 bases from V and 9 from J, leaving 17 bases between them. CDR1 and CDR2 (germline): SNHLY, FYNNEI. The CDR3 sequence is CASSETGGAGISPLHF. In DNA form, the CDR3 reads TGTGCCAGCAGTGAAACAGGAGGGGCCGGAATTTCACCCCTCCACTTT.

This clone has just one count. This rearrangement joins TRBV4-1 to TRBJ2-7, with a possible D match to TRBD2 (6 bases). Germline V lookup: CDR1 MGHRA, CDR2 YSYEKL. V was shortened by 1 base and J by 6 bases, with 10 bases between the two germline ends. The CDR3 is 13 residues long. CDR3 loop: CASSQGRETEQYF. DNA of the CDR3: TGCGCCAGCAGCCAAGGGAGGGAGACCGAGCAGTACTTC.

The V call is TRBV6-5, the J call TRBJ1-2; 9 bases are shared with TRBD1. The CDR3 totals 15 residues. Germline assignment: CDR1 MNHEY and CDR2 SVGAGI. V was pared by 5 bases and J by 4 bases, with 8 bases of the junction left unmatched. Written as DNA, the CDR3 is TGTGCCAGCAGTCCGCCGGGACAGGGCACCTATGGCTACACCTTC. It specifies CASSPPGQGTYGYTF.